Here is one T cell receptor (beta chain) with its context. Its antigen remains unknown. Clones were sequenced by immunoSEQ multiplex PCR, and TCRdb holds only the in-frame ones, with some missing. The table lists 25,000 to 35,000 clones, about 80% of them singletons. V shed 7 bases, J shed 2 bases, and the junction held 5 bases outside the gene matches. Germline V gene sequence: CDR1 MDHEN, CDR2 SYDVKM. This CDR3 region has 13 residues. This sample stems from a study of T cells in localized non-small cell lung cancer. Study-wide results and limits: Investigators sequenced only a single tumor region, leaving heterogeneity possible. A median about 50 of the top 100 tumor clones appeared in adjacent lung.

The sample here was peripheral blood, taken before any cancer treatment. The rearrangement links TRBV28 to TRBJ2-7, with 7 bases matching TRBD1. The source is a male donor at least 60 years old with stage III squamous cell lung carcinoma. CDR3 sequence reads: CASTQTGPYEQYF. The CDR3 DNA follows: TGTGCCAGCACCCAGACAGGGCCCTACGAGCAGTACTTC.